The source of this T cell receptor beta chain is a study of technical replicates of blood from several donors. This clone was seen a handful of times. Germline V gene sequence: CDR1 SGHVS, CDR2 FNYEAQ. The CDR3 sequence is 15 residues long. Losses at the gene ends were 4 bases for V and 3 bases for J; bases not matched to a gene: 8. TCRdb keeps only in-frame clones here, not all; method: immunoSEQ multiplex PCR. The table includes around 79,000 clones, roughly 92% detected once. The receptor was derived from a human donor in good health. The chain recombines TRBV7-6 with TRBJ2-7; the match to TRBD2 covers 8 bases. Sequencing was done on a sample of T cells isolated from PBMCs. The CDR3 is CASSSHSGLGYEQYF. The CDR3 DNA reads as TGTGCCAGCAGCTCACATTCGGGACTAGGCTACGAGCAGTACTTC. Drawing the rest from reference TRBV7-6 and TRBJ2-7, the complete variable domain is GAGVSQSPRYKVTKRGQDVALRCDPISGHVSLYWYRQALGQGPEFLTYFNYEAQQDKSGLPNDRFSAERPEGSISTLTIQRTEQRDSAMYRCASSSHSGLGYEQYFGPGTRLTVT.